The clone carrying this T cell receptor (beta chain) was picked up a small number of times. Its antigen is unidentified. This specimen belongs to a study of T-cell reconstitution after alpha-beta-depleted transplantation in children. Regarding the study as a whole: At around two months after transplant, the alpha-beta T cells were reportedly derived from several hundred expanded clones that came from non-depleted graft cells. Newly produced T cells mostly accounted for T-cell counts and diversity one year post-transplant. Several patients had high TCRbeta diversity at day 60; it came from surviving recipient T cells and thymic progenitors.

The CDR3 contains 14 residues. Germline-derived CDR1 and CDR2 are DFQATT and SNEGSKA (reference sequence). V lost 4 bases, J lost 0 bases, and 6 bases stayed unmatched. As it was prepared, the TCRbeta library received unique molecular identifiers. TCRdb used MiXCR to reprocess the PCR reads, holding one entry per CDR3 protein. The profile shows 300,000 or so distinct CDR3 sequences, around 25% of them singletons. The sequencing here drew on PBMCs, mostly from graft donor cells, taken 180 days after TCRalphabeta/CD19-depleted stem cell transplant. The receptor comes from a male patient aged 10 to 17 who had a stem cell transplant for acute lymphoblastic leukemia, so the T cells may come from the graft donor. J is TRBJ2-7 and V is TRBV20-1, with 7 bases that match TRBD1. CDR3 in amino acids: CSATKYRGSYEQYF. In DNA form, the CDR3 reads TGCAGTGCTACTAAATACAGGGGCTCCTACGAGCAGTACTTC.